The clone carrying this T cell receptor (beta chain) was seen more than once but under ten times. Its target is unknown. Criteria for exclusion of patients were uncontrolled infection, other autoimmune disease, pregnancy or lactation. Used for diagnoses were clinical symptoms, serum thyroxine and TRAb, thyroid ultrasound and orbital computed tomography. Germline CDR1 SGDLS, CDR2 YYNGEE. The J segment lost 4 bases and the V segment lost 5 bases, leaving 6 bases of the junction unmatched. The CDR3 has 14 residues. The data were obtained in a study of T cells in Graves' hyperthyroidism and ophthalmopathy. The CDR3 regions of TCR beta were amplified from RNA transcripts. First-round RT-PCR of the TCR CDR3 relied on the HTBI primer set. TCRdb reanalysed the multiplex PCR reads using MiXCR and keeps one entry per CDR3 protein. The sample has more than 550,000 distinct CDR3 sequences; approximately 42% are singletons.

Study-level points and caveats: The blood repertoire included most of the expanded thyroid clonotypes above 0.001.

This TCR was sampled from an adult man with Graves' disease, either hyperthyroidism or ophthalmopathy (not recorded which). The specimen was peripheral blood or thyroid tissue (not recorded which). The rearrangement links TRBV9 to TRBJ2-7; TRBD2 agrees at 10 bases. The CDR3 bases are TGTGCCAGCAGACCTAGCGGGGGAGGATACGAGCAGTACTTC. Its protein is CASRPSGGGYEQYF.